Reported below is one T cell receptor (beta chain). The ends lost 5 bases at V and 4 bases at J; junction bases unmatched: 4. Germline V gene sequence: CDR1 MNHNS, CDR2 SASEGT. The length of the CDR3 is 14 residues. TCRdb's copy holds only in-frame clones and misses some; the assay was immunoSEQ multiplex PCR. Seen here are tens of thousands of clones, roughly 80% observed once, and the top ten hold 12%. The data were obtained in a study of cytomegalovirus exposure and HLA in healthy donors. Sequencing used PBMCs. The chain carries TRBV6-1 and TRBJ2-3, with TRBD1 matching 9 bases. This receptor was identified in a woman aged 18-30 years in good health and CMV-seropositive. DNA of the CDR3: TGTGCCAGCAGTTGGGGACAGGGAGCAGATACGCAGTATTTT. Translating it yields CASSWGQGADTQYF.